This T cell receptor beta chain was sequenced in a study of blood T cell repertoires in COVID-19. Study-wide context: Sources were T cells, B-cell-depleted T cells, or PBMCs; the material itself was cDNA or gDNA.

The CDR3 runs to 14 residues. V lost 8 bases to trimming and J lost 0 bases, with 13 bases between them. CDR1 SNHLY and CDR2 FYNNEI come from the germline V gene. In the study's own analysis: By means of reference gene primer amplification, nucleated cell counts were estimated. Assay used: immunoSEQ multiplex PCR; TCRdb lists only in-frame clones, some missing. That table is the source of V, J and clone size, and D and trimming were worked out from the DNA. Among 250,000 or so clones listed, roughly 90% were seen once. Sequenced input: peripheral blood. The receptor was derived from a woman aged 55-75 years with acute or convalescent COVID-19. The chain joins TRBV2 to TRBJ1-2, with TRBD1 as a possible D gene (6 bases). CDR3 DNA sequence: TGTGCCAGCCTGAGACAGGTCACTAACTATGGCTACACCTTC. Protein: CASLRQVTNYGYTF.